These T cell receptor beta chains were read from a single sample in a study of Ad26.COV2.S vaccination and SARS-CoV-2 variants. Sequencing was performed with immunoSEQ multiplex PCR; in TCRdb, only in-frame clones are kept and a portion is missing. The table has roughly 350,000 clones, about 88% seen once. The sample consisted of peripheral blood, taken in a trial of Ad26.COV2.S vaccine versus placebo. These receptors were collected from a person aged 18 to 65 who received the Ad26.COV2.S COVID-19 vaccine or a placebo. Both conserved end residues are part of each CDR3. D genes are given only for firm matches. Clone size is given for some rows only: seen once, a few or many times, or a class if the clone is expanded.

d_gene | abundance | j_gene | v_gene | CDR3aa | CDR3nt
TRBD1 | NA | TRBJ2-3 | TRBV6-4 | CASSEGAGGSTDTQYF | TGTGCCAGCAGTGAGGGTGCAGGGGGTAGCACAGATACGCAGTATTTT
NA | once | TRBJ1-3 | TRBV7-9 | CASSAASGNTIYF | TGTGCCAGCAGCGCGGCCTCTGGAAACACCATATATTTT
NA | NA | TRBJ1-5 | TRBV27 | CASSWSGDQPQHF | TGTGCCAGCAGTTGGAGCGGGGATCAGCCCCAGCATTTT
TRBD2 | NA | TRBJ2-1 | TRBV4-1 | CASSHQGGRSNEQFF | TGCGCCAGCAGCCATCAAGGCGGGAGAAGCAATGAGCAGTTCTTC
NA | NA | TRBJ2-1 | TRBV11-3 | CASSFRDGSSAYNEQFF | TGTGCCAGCAGCTTTAGGGACGGCTCATCGGCCTACAATGAGCAGTTCTTC
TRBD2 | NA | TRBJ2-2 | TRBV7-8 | CASSGPGLGVSGELFF | TGTGCCAGCAGCGGGCCGGGACTAGGGGTGTCCGGGGAGCTGTTTTTT
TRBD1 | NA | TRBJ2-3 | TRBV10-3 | CAISGTGRGTDTQYF | TGTGCCATCAGCGGGACAGGCCGGGGCACAGATACGCAGTATTTT
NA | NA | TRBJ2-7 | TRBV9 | CASSLEGGAYEQYF | TGTGCCAGCAGCCTCGAGGGTGGAGCCTACGAGCAGTACTTC
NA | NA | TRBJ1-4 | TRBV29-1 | CSVGGGPNEKLFF | TGCAGCGTTGGTGGAGGCCCTAATGAAAAACTGTTTTTT
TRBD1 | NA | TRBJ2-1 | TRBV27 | CASGTGGAYNEQFF | TGTGCCAGCGGAACAGGGGGCGCCTACAATGAGCAGTTCTTC
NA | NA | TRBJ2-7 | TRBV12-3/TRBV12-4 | CASNRALSHEQYF | TGTGCCAGCAACCGGGCCCTCTCACACGAGCAGTACTTC
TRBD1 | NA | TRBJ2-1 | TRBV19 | CASEGAGRFSYNEQFF | TGTGCCAGCGAGGGGGCCGGCAGATTCTCCTACAATGAGCAGTTCTTC
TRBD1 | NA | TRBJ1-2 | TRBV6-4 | CASSPQGTGGHYGYTF | TGTGCCAGCAGCCCCCAAGGGACAGGAGGGCACTATGGCTACACCTTC
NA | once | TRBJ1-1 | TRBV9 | CASSVARDTEAFF | TGTGCCAGCAGCGTAGCCAGGGACACTGAAGCTTTCTTT
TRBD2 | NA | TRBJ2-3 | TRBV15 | CATSREAGAYRGTQYF | TGTGCCACCAGCAGAGAAGCGGGGGCCTACCGAGGTACGCAGTATTTT
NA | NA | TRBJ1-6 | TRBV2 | CASRENSPLHF | TGTGCCAGCAGAGAAAATTCACCCCTCCACTTT
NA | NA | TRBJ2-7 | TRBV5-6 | CASSLVDSTYEQYF | TGTGCCAGCAGCTTGGTCGACAGCACCTACGAGCAGTACTTC
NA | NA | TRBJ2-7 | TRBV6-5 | CASSYSSRYEQYF | TGTGCCAGCAGTTACTCGTCCAGATACGAGCAGTACTTC
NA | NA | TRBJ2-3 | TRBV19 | CASSLHAPGTGLTDTQYF | TGTGCCAGTAGTCTCCACGCCCCAGGCACGGGTCTAACAGATACGCAGTATTTT
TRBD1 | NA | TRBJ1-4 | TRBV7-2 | CASSLVVGQGAEKLFF | TGTGCCAGCAGCTTAGTTGTAGGACAGGGTGCTGAAAAACTGTTTTTT
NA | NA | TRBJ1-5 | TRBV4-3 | CASSQGGWQPQHF | TGCGCCAGCAGCCAGGGGGGGTGGCAGCCCCAGCATTTT
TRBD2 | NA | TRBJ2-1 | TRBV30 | CAWSGTSGRDRTYNEQFF | TGTGCCTGGAGTGGTACTAGCGGGAGGGACCGAACCTACAATGAGCAGTTCTTC
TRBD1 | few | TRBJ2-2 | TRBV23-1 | CASNPTGDTTGELFF | TGCGCCAGCAACCCGACAGGGGATACCACCGGGGAGCTGTTTTTT
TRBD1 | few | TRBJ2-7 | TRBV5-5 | CASSLDRGDEQYF | TGTGCCAGCAGCCTGGACAGGGGTGACGAGCAGTACTTC
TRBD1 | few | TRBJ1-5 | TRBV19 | CASEYQGTGGGQPQHF | TGTGCCAGTGAGTACCAGGGGACAGGGGGCGGTCAGCCCCAGCATTTT
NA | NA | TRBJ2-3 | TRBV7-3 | CASRPGGATDTQYF | TGTGCCAGCAGGCCAGGGGGGGCCACAGATACGCAGTATTTT
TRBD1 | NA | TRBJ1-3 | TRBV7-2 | CASSARQGASGNTIYF | TGTGCCAGCAGCGCCCGACAGGGGGCTTCAGGAAACACCATATATTTT